Listed here are 30 T cell receptor beta chains from one sample, sequenced in a study of T cells of healthy individuals. In TCRdb, the 5' RACE reads were re-called with MiXCR into one record per CDR3 protein. The sample lists more than 85,000 distinct CDR3 sequences, approximately 16% occurring once. The source of these receptors is a human donor in good health.

The table lists this clonotype with a few counts. V gene TRBV4-2 combines with J gene TRBJ1-1; D unresolved. Trimming stripped 4 bases from V and 2 bases from J, with 17 bases between. The CDR3 runs 16 residues. The germline CDR1 and CDR2 sequences are LGHNA and YNFKEQ. The CDR3 region has the DNA TGTGCCAGCAGCCCGATTGGAAGGGATGACAACACTGAAGCTTTCTTT. This translates into CASSPIGRDDNTEAFF.

This clonotype was picked up one time. The CDR3 DNA is TGTGCCAGCAGCCGGCCCGGAGATGAGCAGTTCTTC. The encoded protein is CASSRPGDEQFF. The genes are TRBV4-2 and TRBJ2-1; no reliable D call. This CDR3 comprises 12 residues. Trimming shortened V by 4 bases and J by 8 bases, and 9 bases separated the two germline ends. Germline V lookup: CDR1 LGHNA, CDR2 YNFKEQ.

This clonotype was seen repeatedly, ten times or more. J is TRBJ2-3 and V is TRBV6-5; 7 bases align to TRBD1. CDR1 is MNHEY and CDR2 is SVGAGI in the germline V gene. With 4 bases clipped from V and 5 bases from J, the junction kept 12 bases outside the gene matches. The CDR3 has 16 residues. The chain's CDR3 is CASSWQRTGGRDTQYF. The CDR3 DNA reads TGTGCCAGCAGTTGGCAACGGACAGGTGGAAGAGATACGCAGTATTTT.

This clonotype showed up just once. The chain uses TRBV12-3 or TRBV12-4 and TRBJ1-2, with unresolved D. The length of the CDR3 is 13 residues. Trimming pared 1 base from V and 8 bases from J, leaving 11 bases between. As DNA, the CDR3 is TGTGCCAGCAGTTTAGAGGGCCTGGGAGGCTACACCTTC. Translation gives CASSLEGLGGYTF.

The V gene is TRBV6-5, the J gene TRBJ1-2; no firm D call. Per germline, CDR1 MNHEY and CDR2 SVGAGI. The CDR3 spans 13 residues. V dropped 2 bases and J dropped 4 bases, with 8 bases sitting between them. The CDR3 nucleotides are TGTGCCAGCAGTTACAAAGGAATCTATGGCTACACCTTC. Translated: CASSYKGIYGYTF.

The V gene is TRBV20-1, the J gene TRBJ2-1; TRBD2 matches 7 bases. J was trimmed by 10 bases and V by 6 bases; bases with no gene match: 15. The CDR3 consists of 14 residues. Germline V gives CDR1 DFQATT, CDR2 SNEGSKA (reference sequence). The CDR3 spells CSAVRDYSSREQFF. In DNA, the CDR3 is TGCAGTGCCGTACGGGACTACTCCTCAAGGGAGCAGTTCTTC.

This clonotype was seen more than once but under ten times. The V call is TRBV5-6, the J call TRBJ1-2; unclear D gene. This CDR3 is built from 12 residues. Looked up from germline, CDR1 is SGHDT and CDR2 is YYEEEE. Between the trimmed V and J ends, which lost 0 bases and 4 bases, there was a span of 4 bases. The CDR3 loop reads CASSLAAYGYTF. Here the CDR3 DNA reads TGTGCCAGCAGCTTGGCGGCCTATGGCTACACCTTC.

This rearrangement joins TRBV28 to TRBJ1-1; 8 nucleotides align to TRBD1. CDR3 length equals 18 residues. With V trimmed by 0 bases and J by 4 bases, 13 bases remained unmatched. Germline-derived CDR1 and CDR2 are MDHEN and SYDVKM. CDR3 residues: CASSLWFAPDREGTEAFF. For the CDR3, the DNA is TGTGCCAGCAGTTTATGGTTTGCCCCGGACAGGGAGGGCACTGAAGCTTTCTTT.

This clonotype was seen a handful of times. The genes are TRBV6-5 and TRBJ1-5; 10 nucleotides align to TRBD1. The length of the CDR3 is 15 residues. Germline CDR1 reads MNHEY; CDR2 reads SVGAGI. V shed 7 bases, J shed 3 bases, and the junction held 6 bases outside the gene matches. The CDR3 protein is CASKGTGDDNQPQHF. DNA for the CDR3: TGTGCCAGCAAGGGGACAGGGGACGACAATCAGCCCCAGCATTTT.

In its sample, this clonotype was seen many times. The CDR3 protein is CASSSVSSYNEQFF. CDR3 DNA sequence: TGTGCCAGCAGTAGCGTTAGCTCCTACAATGAGCAGTTCTTC. V usage is TRBV27 and J usage is TRBJ2-1; D remains ambiguous. The CDR3 covers 14 residues. Trimming removed 5 bases from V and 0 bases from J, with 8 bases in between. Per the germline V gene, CDR1 is MNHEY and CDR2 is SMNVEV (reference sequence).

This clonotype has a handful of counts. The chain couples TRBV30 to TRBJ2-7; D is perhaps TRBD1 (6 bases). V lost 1 base to trimming and J lost 7 bases, with 14 bases between them. Germline loops: CDR1 GTSNPN, CDR2 SVGIG (reference sequence). The CDR3 spans 13 residues. CDR3 sequence: CAWSARQVSEQYF. The CDR3 nucleotides read TGTGCCTGGAGTGCGCGACAGGTCTCGGAGCAGTACTTC.

This clonotype was detected a few times. In DNA, the CDR3 is TGTGCCAGCAGCTTGACTAGCACCCTGGGCGAGCAGTACTTC. It yields the protein CASSLTSTLGEQYF. This chain connects TRBV7-3 to TRBJ2-7; TRBD2 aligns across 7 bases. The CDR3 loop spans 14 amino acids. CDR1 is SGHTA and CDR2 is FQGTGA in the germline V gene. The J segment lost 6 bases and the V segment lost 3 bases, leaving 8 bases of the junction unmatched.

This chain connects TRBV28 to TRBJ2-7; tentative D call: TRBD1 (6 bases). Germline assignment: CDR1 MDHEN and CDR2 SYDVKM. V was pared by 6 bases and J by 1 base, with 13 bases between. The CDR3 contains 14 residues. CDR3 sequence reads: CASSPGTPSYEQYF. Here the CDR3 DNA reads TGTGCCAGCAGCCCCGGGACACCTTCCTACGAGCAGTACTTC.

The V and J genes are TRBV19 and TRBJ2-3; D uncertain. The CDR3 sequence is 13 residues long. Per the germline V gene, CDR1 is LNHDA and CDR2 is SQIVND (reference sequence). The V gene lost 3 bases and the J gene lost 6 bases, with 10 bases spanning the gap. The DNA for the CDR3 is TGTGCCAGTAGTATGGGGTCTCAGGATACGCAGTATTTT. Residues: CASSMGSQDTQYF.

There are a few counts of this clonotype. This chain uses TRBV10-3 with TRBJ1-5; TRBD1 agrees at 7 bases. There are 14 residues in the CDR3. Losses at the gene ends were 0 bases for V and 4 bases for J; bases not matched to a gene: 0. Germline-derived CDR1 and CDR2 are ENHRY and SYGVKD. CDR3 loop: CAISESTGNQPQHF. CDR3 nucleotide sequence: TGTGCCATCAGTGAGTCGACAGGGAATCAGCCCCAGCATTTT.

J is TRBJ2-7 and V is TRBV28; unclear D gene. This CDR3 region has 12 residues. V was pared by 2 bases and J by 2 bases, with 4 bases between. The germline V gene has CDR1 MDHEN and CDR2 SYDVKM. The CDR3 sequence is CASSLPAYEQYF. Here the CDR3 DNA reads TGTGCCAGCAGTTTACCAGCCTACGAGCAGTACTTC.

V and J are TRBV7-2 and TRBJ1-1; D remains ambiguous. The CDR3 covers 13 residues. Trimming stripped 0 bases from V and 12 bases from J, with 14 bases between. The germline V gene has CDR1 SGHTA and CDR2 FQGNSA. CDR3 amino acids: CASSLAQPRETFF. Here the CDR3 DNA reads TGTGCCAGCAGCTTAGCTCAACCGCGTGAGACTTTCTTT.

This clonotype showed up just a few times. This chain connects TRBV2 to TRBJ2-5, with D hard to call. Trimming pared 2 bases from V and 1 base from J, leaving 11 bases between. Germline V gene sequence: CDR1 SNHLY, CDR2 FYNNEI. This CDR3 is 15 amino acids long. CDR3 residues: CASSESVASQETQYF. The CDR3 coding sequence is TGTGCCAGCAGTGAAAGTGTCGCCAGCCAAGAGACCCAGTACTTC.

The V and J genes are TRBV6-4 and TRBJ1-1; a weak D match, TRBD1 (5 bases). The germline V gene has CDR1 MRHNA and CDR2 SNTAGT. Trimming stripped 6 bases from V and 5 bases from J, with 13 bases between. The CDR3 extends over 13 amino acids. The chain's CDR3 is CASRGDGLTEAFF. CDR3 sequence (DNA): TGTGCCAGCAGAGGGGACGGCTTAACTGAAGCTTTCTTT.

The chain has TRBV4-3 and TRBJ1-2, with a tentative D call TRBD1 (5 bases). Germline V gene data show CDR1 as LGHNA and CDR2 as YSLEER. The V and J ends lost 1 base and 3 bases respectively, with 15 bases between them. CDR3 size: 16 residues. The CDR3 loop is CASSQGAQGVDYGYTF. DNA of the CDR3: TGCGCCAGCAGCCAAGGGGCGCAAGGGGTAGACTATGGCTACACCTTC.

The chain has TRBV3-1 and TRBJ2-4; D unresolved. This CDR3 is built from 15 residues. Germline CDR1 and CDR2: LGHDT and YNNKEL (reference sequence). V lost 0 bases and J lost 7, with 13 bases in between. This CDR3 is CASSQDPASSNIQYF. CDR3 nucleotides: TGTGCCAGCAGCCAAGATCCTGCCTCGAGCAACATTCAGTACTTC.

This clonotype was seen just once. V is TRBV20-1 and J is TRBJ1-6, with D perhaps matching TRBD1 (6 bases). This CDR3 is 16 amino acids long. CDR1 DFQATT and CDR2 SNEGSKA come from the germline V gene (reference sequence). Between the trimmed V and J ends, which lost 5 bases and 10 bases, there was a span of 24 bases. The CDR3 reads CSAYPPGGRVFSPLHF. In nucleotides, the CDR3 is TGCAGTGCTTATCCCCCGGGGGGGCGCGTATTCTCACCCCTCCACTTT.

The J gene is TRBJ1-6, the V gene TRBV2; TRBD1 is a possible D gene (6 bases). Germline loops: CDR1 SNHLY, CDR2 FYNNEI. V dropped 7 bases and J dropped 7 bases, with 11 bases sitting between them. The CDR3 is made up of 13 amino acids. The CDR3 sequence is CASKDSYNSPLHF. The CDR3 DNA sequence: TGTGCCAGCAAGGACAGCTACAATTCACCCCTCCACTTT.

This clonotype has a count of ten or more. The chain has TRBV10-3 and TRBJ2-7, with 9 bases that match TRBD1. J gave up 3 bases and V 0 bases, and 6 bases lay outside the gene matches. The length of the CDR3 is 16 residues. The germline V gene encodes CDR1 ENHRY and CDR2 SYGVKD. CDR3 nucleotide sequence: TGTGCCATCAGTGAGTCTGGGCCGGGACAGGGCTACGAGCAGTACTTC. Its translation: CAISESGPGQGYEQYF.

This clonotype has a handful of counts. The rearrangement joins TRBV4-1 to TRBJ2-7; D may be TRBD2 (5 bases). Germline CDR1 and CDR2: MGHRA and YSYEKL. This CDR3 contains 16 residues. With 0 bases removed from V and 0 bases from J, the gap between germline ends came to 12 bases. This CDR3 reads CASSQDPLGSSYEQYF. Here the CDR3 DNA reads TGCGCCAGCAGCCAAGATCCACTAGGGAGCTCCTACGAGCAGTACTTC.

This clonotype appeared many times. The rearrangement links TRBV6-2 or TRBV6-3 to TRBJ2-7, with D perhaps TRBD1 (5 bases). The germline CDR1 and CDR2 sequences are MNHEY and SVGEGT. CDR3 size: 14 residues. V dropped 5 bases and J dropped 6 bases, with 17 bases sitting between them. The CDR3 spells CASSVTGRLGEQYF. The CDR3 region has the DNA TGTGCCAGCAGTGTTACAGGAAGGTTGGGCGAGCAGTACTTC.

The chain combines TRBV7-3 with TRBJ2-3, with D possibly being TRBD2 (5 bases). This CDR3 region has 16 residues. V was cut by 5 bases and J by 5 bases, with 20 bases left in between. The germline gives CDR1 SGHTA, CDR2 FQGTGA. CDR3 in amino acids: CASSPEASAGLDTQYF. The CDR3 DNA sequence: TGTGCCAGCAGCCCTGAGGCTTCCGCGGGCTTAGATACGCAGTATTTT.

The chain joins TRBV30 to TRBJ2-3; D not resolved. The germline gives CDR1 GTSNPN, CDR2 SVGIG (reference sequence). V was cut by 6 bases and J by 4 bases, with 8 bases left in between. The CDR3 extends over 11 amino acids. The CDR3 loop reads CACAVSDTQYF. As DNA, the CDR3 is TGTGCCTGCGCAGTGTCAGATACGCAGTATTTT.

This clonotype was observed many times. The chain joins TRBV28 to TRBJ2-2; D not certain. The CDR3 sequence is 17 residues long. Germline-derived CDR1 and CDR2 are MDHEN and SYDVKM. Trimming cost V 6 bases and J 4 bases, with 21 bases left between them. The chain's CDR3 is CASRIRTANPGTGELFF. CDR3 nucleotides: TGTGCCAGCAGAATCAGAACGGCAAACCCGGGCACCGGGGAGCTGTTTTTT.

This clonotype was counted at least ten times. Compared with germline, one end of the junction differs, possibly owing to a read error. The chain has TRBV5-1 and TRBJ2-2; TRBD1 matches at 7 bases. This CDR3 is built from 15 residues. Germline loops: CDR1 SGHRS, CDR2 YFSETQ. The CDR3 protein is CASIHDRANTGELFF. The CDR3, as DNA: TGCGCCAGCATACATGACAGGGCGAATACCGGGGAGCTGTTTTTT. The full variable domain, completed using reference TRBV5-1 and TRBJ2-2, is KAGVTQTPRYLIKTRGQQVTLSCSPISGHRSVSWYQQTPGQGLQFLFEYFSETQRNKGNFPGRFSGRQFSNSRSEMNVSTLELGDSALYLCASIHDRANTGELFFGEGSRLTVL.